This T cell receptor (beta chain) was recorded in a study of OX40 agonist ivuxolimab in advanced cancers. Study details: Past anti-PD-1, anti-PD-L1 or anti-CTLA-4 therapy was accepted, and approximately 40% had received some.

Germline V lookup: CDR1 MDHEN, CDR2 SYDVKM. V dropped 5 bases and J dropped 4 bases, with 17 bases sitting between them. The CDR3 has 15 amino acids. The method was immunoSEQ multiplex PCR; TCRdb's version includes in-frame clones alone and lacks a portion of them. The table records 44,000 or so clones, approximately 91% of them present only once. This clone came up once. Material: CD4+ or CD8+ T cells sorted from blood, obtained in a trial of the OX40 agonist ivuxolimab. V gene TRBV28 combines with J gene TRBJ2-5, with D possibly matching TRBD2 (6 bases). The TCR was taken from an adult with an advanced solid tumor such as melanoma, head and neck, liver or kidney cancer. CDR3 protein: CASSPRDSRAETQYF. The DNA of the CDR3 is TGTGCCAGCAGTCCCCGGGACTCGAGGGCAGAGACCCAGTACTTC.